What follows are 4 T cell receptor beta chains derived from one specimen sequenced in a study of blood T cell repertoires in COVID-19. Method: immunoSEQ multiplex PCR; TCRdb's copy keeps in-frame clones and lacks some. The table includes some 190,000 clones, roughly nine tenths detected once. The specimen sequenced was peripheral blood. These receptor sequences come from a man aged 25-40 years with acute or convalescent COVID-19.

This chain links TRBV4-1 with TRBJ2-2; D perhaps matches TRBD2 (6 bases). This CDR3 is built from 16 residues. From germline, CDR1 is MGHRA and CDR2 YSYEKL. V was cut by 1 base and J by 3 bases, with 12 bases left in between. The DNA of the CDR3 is TGCGCCAGCAGCCAAGCGCTAGCGAGAGACACCGGGGAGCTGTTTTTT. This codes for CASSQALARDTGELFF.

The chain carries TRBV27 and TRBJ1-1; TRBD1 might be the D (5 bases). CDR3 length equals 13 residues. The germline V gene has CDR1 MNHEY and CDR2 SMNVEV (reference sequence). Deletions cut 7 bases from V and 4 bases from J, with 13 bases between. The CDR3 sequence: CASMGPLGTEAFF. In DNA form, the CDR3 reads TGTGCCAGCATGGGGCCCCTGGGCACTGAAGCTTTCTTT.

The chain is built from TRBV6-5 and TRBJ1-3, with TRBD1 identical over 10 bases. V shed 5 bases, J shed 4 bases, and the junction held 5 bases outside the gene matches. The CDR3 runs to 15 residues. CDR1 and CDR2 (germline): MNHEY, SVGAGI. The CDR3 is CASSPGTGVGNTIYF. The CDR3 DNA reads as TGTGCCAGCAGTCCCGGGACAGGGGTAGGAAACACCATATATTTT.

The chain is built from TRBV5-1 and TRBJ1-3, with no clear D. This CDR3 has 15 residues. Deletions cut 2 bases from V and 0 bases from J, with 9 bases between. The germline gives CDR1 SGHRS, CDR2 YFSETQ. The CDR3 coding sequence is TGCGCCAGCAGCTTCGACTCCTACTCTGGAAACACCATATATTTT. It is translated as CASSFDSYSGNTIYF.